Sequencing of this T cell receptor (beta chain) was carried out in a study of blood T cell repertoires in COVID-19. Participants were placed into cohorts based on the clinical history they reported. This table comes from immunoSEQ multiplex PCR, and its TCRdb copy is limited to in-frame clones, with some not included. Found here are about 260,000 clones, under 95% of them singletons; the top ten hold 2.8%. Germline trimming cut 5 bases from V and 0 bases from J; bases unmatched to any gene: 15. The CDR3 runs 19 residues. Germline V gene sequence: CDR1 MDHEN, CDR2 SYDVKM. This chain connects TRBV28 to TRBJ2-3; 9 bases are shared with TRBD2. The source of this sequence is a man aged 35 to 55 who had been exposed to COVID-19. Sequenced material: PBMCs or T cells enriched from blood (not recorded which). CDR3 bases: TGTGCCAGCAGTACCTATGGACTAGCGAGCAGTTCTAGCACAGATACGCAGTATTTT. It specifies CASSTYGLASSSSTDTQYF.